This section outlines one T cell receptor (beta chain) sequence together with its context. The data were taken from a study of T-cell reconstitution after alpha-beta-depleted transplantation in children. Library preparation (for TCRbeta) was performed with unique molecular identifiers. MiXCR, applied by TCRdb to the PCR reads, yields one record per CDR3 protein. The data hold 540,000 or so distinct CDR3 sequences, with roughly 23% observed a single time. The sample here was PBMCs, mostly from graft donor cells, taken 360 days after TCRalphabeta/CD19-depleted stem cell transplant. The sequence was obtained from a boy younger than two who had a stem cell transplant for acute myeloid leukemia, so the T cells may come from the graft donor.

The CDR3 loop is CASRSDRSHEQYF. CDR3 DNA: TGTGCCAGCAGGTCGGACAGGTCGCACGAGCAGTACTTC. This chain connects TRBV12-3 or TRBV12-4 to TRBJ2-7, with 7 nucleotides matching TRBD1. The CDR3 spans 13 residues. Losses at the gene ends were 6 bases for V and 5 bases for J; bases not matched to a gene: 7.